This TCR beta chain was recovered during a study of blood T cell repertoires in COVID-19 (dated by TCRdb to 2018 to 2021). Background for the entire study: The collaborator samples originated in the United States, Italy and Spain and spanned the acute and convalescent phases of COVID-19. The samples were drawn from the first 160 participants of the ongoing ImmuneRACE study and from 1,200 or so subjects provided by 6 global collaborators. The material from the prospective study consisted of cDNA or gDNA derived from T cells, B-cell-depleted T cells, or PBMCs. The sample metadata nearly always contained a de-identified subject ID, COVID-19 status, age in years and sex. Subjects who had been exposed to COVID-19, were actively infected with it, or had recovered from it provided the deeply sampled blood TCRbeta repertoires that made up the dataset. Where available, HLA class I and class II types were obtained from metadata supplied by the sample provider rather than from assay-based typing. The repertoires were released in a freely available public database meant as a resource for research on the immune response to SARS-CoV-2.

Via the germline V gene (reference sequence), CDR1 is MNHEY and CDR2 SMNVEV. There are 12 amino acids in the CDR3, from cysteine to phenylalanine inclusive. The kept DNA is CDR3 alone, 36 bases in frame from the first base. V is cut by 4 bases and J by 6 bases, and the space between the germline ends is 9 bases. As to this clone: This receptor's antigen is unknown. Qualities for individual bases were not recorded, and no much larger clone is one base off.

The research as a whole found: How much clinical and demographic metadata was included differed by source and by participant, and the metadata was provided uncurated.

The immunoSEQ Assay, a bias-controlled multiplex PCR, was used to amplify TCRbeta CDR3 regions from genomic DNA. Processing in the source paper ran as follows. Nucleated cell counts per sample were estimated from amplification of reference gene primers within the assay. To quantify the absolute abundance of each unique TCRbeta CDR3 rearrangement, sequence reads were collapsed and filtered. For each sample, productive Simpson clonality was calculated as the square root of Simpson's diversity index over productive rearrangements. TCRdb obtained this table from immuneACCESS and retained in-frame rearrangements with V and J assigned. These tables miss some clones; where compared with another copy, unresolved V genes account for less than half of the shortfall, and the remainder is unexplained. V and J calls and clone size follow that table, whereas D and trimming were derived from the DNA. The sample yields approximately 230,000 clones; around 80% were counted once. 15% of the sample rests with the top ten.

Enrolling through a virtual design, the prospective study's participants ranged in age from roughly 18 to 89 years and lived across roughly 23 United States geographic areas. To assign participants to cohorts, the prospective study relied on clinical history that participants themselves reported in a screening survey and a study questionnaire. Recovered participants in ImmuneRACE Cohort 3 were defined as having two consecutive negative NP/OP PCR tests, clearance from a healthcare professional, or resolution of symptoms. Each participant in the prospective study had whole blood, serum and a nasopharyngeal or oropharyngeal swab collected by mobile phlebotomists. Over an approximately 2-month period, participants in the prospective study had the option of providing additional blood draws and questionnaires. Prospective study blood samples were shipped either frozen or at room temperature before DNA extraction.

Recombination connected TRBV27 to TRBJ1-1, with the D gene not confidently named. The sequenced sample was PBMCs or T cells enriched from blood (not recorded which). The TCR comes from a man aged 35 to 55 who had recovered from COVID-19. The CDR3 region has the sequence CASSSGRAEAFF. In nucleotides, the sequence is TGTGCCAGCAGTTCGGGAAGAGCTGAAGCTTTCTTT.